Sequencing of this T cell receptor (beta chain) was carried out in a study of response to subunit inactivated influenza vaccine listed by TCRdb under 2018. Describing the broader study: Deep quantitative T cell receptor repertoire profiling was used in the study to track responses to a trivalent subunit inactivated influenza vaccine.

Overall study results and their limits: The authors proposed that each seasonal influenza vaccination may bring in only a limited number of new T cells.

Libraries were constructed by RT-PCR. This sample was sequenced with an Illumina HiSeq 2500. TCRdb trimmed the raw reads at Q25, called clones with MiXCR and kept productive beta chains. Each record represents a unique CDR3 protein, reported with the most common genes and DNA among its rows. The sample yields 650,000 to 850,000 distinct CDR3 sequences; approximately 15% were counted once. Roughly 6.4% of the sample is taken by the ten largest. Points on this clonotype: The antigen it binds to is not known. Within one base of it there is no much larger clone, and no base qualities were kept.

Counted from cysteine to phenylalanine, this CDR3 has 14 amino acids. The retained sequence is limited to the CDR3, 42 bases, with the frame set at the first base. According to the germline V gene (reference sequence), CDR1 reads DFQATT and CDR2 reads SNEGSKA. Germline trimming amounts to 8 bases on V and 0 bases on J, with 7 as the count of junction bases outside the gene matches. The input for sequencing was PBMCs from blood, taken 14 days before vaccination. The sequence was obtained from a man aged 50-60 years who received an inactivated influenza vaccine. Donor details come from another sample of the same person, matched by shared clones. This sequence uses TRBV20-1 and TRBJ1-5; TRBD1 aligns with 7 central bases. CDR3 loop: CSQGGEGSNQPQHF. The sequenced DNA: TGCAGTCAGGGGGGGGAAGGTAGCAATCAGCCCCAGCATTTT.